This TCR beta chain was identified in a study of cytomegalovirus exposure and HLA in healthy donors. The study, taken as a whole, reports: A later analysis linked a missense variant in DCLRE1C to the trimming of TCR beta V and J genes.

Primers included in the PCR were 60 Vbeta and 13 Jbeta primers. The protocol was immunoSEQ multiplex PCR, while the TCRdb copy is restricted to in-frame clones and leaves out a portion. Among 50,000 to 55,000 clones listed, about 70% were seen once. This clone was seen just once. Its target is not known. This clonotype was obtained from a woman aged 50 to 60 in good health and CMV-seropositive. Sequencing was done on a sample of PBMCs.

The CDR3 nucleotides are TGTGCCAGCAGCTTAGCGCGGGGGGTGCAAGAGACCCAGTACTTC. Translating it yields CASSLARGVQETQYF. The chain recombines TRBV7-8 with TRBJ2-5; 8 bases align to TRBD2. The V gene end was trimmed by 0 bases and the J gene end by 2 bases; junction bases not matched to a gene: 2. This CDR3 is 15 amino acids long. Looked up from germline, CDR1 is SGHVS and CDR2 is FQNEAQ.